This TCR beta chain was identified during a study of shared clonotypes between healthy human individuals. The CDR3 is 14 residues long. Germline CDR1 reads MDHEN; CDR2 reads SYDVKM. Using immunoSEQ multiplex PCR, the repertoire was profiled, and TCRdb retains in-frame clones only, with some absent. The sample consists of 800,000 to 1,200,000 clones, approximately 80% of them appearing once. J is TRBJ2-5 and V is TRBV28; D may be TRBD1 or TRBD2 (5 bases each). The J call may be faulty, since TRBJ2-7 better matches the DNA end. The sequence was obtained from a man aged 18 to 35 in good health. Some clones in this sample may be carry-over from other donors' samples. Input material: memory CD4+ T cells from PBMCs. Subset noted: CD45RA-negative fraction. CDR3 nucleotide sequence: TGTGCCAGCAGTCTAAGGGACCCCTTCTACGAGCAGTACTTC. Protein sequence: CASSLRDPFYEQYF.